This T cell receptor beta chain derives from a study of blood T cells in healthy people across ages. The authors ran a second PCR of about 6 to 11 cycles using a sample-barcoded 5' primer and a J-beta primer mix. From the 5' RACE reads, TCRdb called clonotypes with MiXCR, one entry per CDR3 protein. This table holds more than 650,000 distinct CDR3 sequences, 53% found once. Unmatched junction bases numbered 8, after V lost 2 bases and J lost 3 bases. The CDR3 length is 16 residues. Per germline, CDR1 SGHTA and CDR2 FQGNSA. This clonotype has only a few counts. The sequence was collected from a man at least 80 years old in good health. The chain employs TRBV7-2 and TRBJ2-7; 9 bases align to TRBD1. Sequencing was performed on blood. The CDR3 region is CASSLNAGQGHYEQYF. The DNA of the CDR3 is TGTGCCAGCAGCTTAAATGCGGGACAGGGACACTACGAGCAGTACTTC.